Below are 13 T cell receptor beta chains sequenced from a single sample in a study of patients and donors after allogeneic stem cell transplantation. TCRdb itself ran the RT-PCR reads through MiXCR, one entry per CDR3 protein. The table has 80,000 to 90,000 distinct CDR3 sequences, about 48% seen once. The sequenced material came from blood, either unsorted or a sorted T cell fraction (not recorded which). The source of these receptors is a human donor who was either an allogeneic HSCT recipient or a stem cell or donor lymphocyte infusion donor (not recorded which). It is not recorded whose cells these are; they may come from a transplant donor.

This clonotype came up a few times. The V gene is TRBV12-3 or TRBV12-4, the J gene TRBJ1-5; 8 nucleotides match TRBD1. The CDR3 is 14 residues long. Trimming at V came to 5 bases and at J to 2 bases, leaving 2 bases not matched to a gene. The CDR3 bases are TGTGCCAGCAGTAACAGGGGGGGCAATCAGCCCCAGCATTTT. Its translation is CASSNRGGNQPQHF.

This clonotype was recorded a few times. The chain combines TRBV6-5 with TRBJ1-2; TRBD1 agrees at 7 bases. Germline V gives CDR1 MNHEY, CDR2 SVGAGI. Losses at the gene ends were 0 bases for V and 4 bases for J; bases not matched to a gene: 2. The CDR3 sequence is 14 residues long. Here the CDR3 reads CASSYSGTAYGYTF. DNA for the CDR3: TGTGCCAGCAGTTACTCAGGGACAGCCTATGGCTACACCTTC.

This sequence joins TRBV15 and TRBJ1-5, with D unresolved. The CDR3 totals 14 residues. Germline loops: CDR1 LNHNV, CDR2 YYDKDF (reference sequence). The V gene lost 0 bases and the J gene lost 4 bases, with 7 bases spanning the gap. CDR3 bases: TGTGCCACCAGCAGAGATCCCCCTAATCAGCCCCAGCATTTT. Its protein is CATSRDPPNQPQHF.

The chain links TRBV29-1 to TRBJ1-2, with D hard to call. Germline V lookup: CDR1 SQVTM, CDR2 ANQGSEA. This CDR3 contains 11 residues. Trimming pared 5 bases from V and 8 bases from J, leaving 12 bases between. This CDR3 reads CSVNAPTGYTF. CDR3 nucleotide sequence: TGCAGCGTTAACGCCCCGACGGGCTACACCTTC.

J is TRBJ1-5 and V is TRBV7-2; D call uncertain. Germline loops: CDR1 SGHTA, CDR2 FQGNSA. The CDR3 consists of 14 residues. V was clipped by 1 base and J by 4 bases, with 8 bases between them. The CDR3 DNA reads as TGTGCCAGCAGCTTAGGGAGCCCAAATCAGCCCCAGCATTTT. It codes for CASSLGSPNQPQHF.

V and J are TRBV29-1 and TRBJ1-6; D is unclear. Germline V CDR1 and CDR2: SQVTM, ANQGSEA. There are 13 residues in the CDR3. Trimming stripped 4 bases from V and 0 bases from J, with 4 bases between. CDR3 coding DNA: TGCAGCGTTGCCAGCTCCTATAATTCACCCCTCCACTTT. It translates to CSVASSYNSPLHF.

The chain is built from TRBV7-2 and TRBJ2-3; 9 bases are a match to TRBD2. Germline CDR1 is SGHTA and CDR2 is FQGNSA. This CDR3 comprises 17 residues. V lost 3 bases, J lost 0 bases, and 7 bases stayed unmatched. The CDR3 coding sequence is TGTGCCAGCAGCTTTAAGGCTAGCGGGGCTAGCACAGATACGCAGTATTTT. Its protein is CASSFKASGASTDTQYF.

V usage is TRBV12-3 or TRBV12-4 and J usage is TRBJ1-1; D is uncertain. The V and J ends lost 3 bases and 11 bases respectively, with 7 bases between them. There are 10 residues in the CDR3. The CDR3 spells CASSLSKAFF. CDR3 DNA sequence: TGTGCCAGCAGTTTGTCCAAGGCTTTCTTT.

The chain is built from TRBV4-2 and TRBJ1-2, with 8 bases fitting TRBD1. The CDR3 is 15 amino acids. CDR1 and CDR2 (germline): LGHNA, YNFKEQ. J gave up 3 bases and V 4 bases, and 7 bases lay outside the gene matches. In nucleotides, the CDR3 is TGTGCCAGCAGCCTTACAGACAGGGGTGACTATGGCTACACCTTC. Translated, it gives CASSLTDRGDYGYTF.

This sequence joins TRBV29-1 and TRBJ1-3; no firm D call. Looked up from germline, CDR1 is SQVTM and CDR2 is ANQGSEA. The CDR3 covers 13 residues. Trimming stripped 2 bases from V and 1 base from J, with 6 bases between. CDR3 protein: CSVEKGSGNTIYF. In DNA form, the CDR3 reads TGCAGCGTTGAAAAGGGATCTGGAAACACCATATATTTT.

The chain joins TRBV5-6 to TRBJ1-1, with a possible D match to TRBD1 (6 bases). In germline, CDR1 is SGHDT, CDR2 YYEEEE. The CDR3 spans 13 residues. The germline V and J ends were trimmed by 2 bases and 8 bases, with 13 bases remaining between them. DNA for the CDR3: TGTGCCAGCAGCTTAACAGGGTTTTCGGAAGCTTTCTTT. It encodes CASSLTGFSEAFF.

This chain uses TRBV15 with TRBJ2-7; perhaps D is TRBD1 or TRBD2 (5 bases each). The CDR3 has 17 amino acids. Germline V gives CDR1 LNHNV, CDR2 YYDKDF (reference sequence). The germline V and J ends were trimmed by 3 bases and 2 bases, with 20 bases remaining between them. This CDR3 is CATSRDRTGLGAYEQYF. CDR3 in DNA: TGTGCCACCAGCAGGGATAGAACAGGTCTGGGGGCCTACGAGCAGTACTTC.

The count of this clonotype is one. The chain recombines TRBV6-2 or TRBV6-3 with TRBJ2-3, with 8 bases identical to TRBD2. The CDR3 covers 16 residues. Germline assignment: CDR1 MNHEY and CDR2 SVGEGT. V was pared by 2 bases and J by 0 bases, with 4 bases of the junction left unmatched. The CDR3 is CASSYTTSGSTDTQYF. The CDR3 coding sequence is TGTGCCAGCAGTTACACCACTAGCGGAAGCACAGATACGCAGTATTTT.